The 5 T cell receptor beta chains presented below share a single source sample, sequenced in a study of T cells after yellow fever vaccination. TCRdb called the 5' RACE reads again in MiXCR, with one record for every CDR3 protein. The data contain approximately 580,000 distinct CDR3 sequences, around 16% of them singletons. The material sequenced was PBMCs, taken 4 to 6 days after the first yellow fever vaccination. Receptors originate from a man younger than 35 who received the YFV17D yellow fever vaccine.

The genes are TRBV12-3 or TRBV12-4 and TRBJ2-5; D possibly matches TRBD1 or TRBD2 (6 bases each). The V end lost 4 bases, the J end lost 4 bases, and 10 bases lay between the germline ends. This CDR3 has 13 residues. The DNA of the CDR3 is TGTGCCAGCAGTTGGGGGGCCGGAGAGACCCAGTACTTC. Translating it yields CASSWGAGETQYF.

The chain joins TRBV20-1 to TRBJ2-5; perhaps TRBD2 as D (5 bases). V shed 1 base and J shed 5 bases, with 11 bases lying between them. Germline CDR1 reads DFQATT; CDR2 reads SNEGSKA (reference sequence). The CDR3 has 13 residues. The CDR3 nucleotides are TGCAGTGCTAGAGGCGGGCCCAGGGAGACCCAGTACTTC. Translating it yields CSARGGPRETQYF.

The gene calls are TRBV11-2 and TRBJ2-5, with D maybe TRBD2 (7 bases). The length of the CDR3 is 16 residues. Trimming cost V 5 bases and J 4 bases, with 20 bases left between them. The germline gives CDR1 SGHAT, CDR2 FQNNGV. CDR3 nucleotides: TGTGCCAGCAGCCGGCAGGACAGTTGGGAGGGAGAGACCCAGTACTTC. Its protein product is CASSRQDSWEGETQYF.

This clonotype was observed at least ten times. V is TRBV7-8 and J is TRBJ2-5; weak D call: TRBD2 (5 bases). Trimming took off 1 base at V and 4 bases at J, with 10 bases between the two ends. Germline V lookup: CDR1 SGHVS, CDR2 FQNEAQ. The CDR3 loop spans 14 amino acids. CDR3 nucleotide sequence: TGTGCCAGCAGCTTAGGGACTGGCCTAGAGACCCAGTACTTC. Translation gives CASSLGTGLETQYF.

This clonotype has a single count. The chain uses TRBV20-1 and TRBJ1-5; 7 bases map to TRBD1. This CDR3 spans 14 amino acids. Germline values: CDR1 DFQATT, CDR2 SNEGSKA (reference sequence). Losses at the gene ends were 4 bases for V and 0 bases for J; bases not matched to a gene: 3. CDR3 amino acids: CSATQGLSNQPQHF. The CDR3 DNA reads TGCAGTGCTACACAGGGGCTTAGCAATCAGCCCCAGCATTTT.